A single sample gave rise to the 8 T cell receptor beta chains below, sequenced in a study of T cells in women clearing cervical HPV infection. The protocol was immunoSEQ multiplex PCR, while the TCRdb copy is restricted to in-frame clones and leaves out a portion. The ten top clones account for about 1.5%, within a sample of about 37,000 clones. Specimen: blood buffy coat. The receptors shown here come from a woman aged 18-69 years with a cervical HPV16 infection that either progressed to CIN3+ or cleared (not recorded which).

On this clone: Compared with germline, one end of the junction differs, possibly owing to a read error. From the germline J gene comes the end of the CDR3, since the read stops 3 residues before it. Distinct nucleotide sequences in the sample also encode this CDR3. This sequence joins TRBV18 and TRBJ1-3, with TRBD1 matching over 10 bases. CDR3 length: 17 amino acids. CDR1 is KGHSH, CDR2 LQKENI, per germline. CDR3 loop: CASSPLPIGQGGNTIYF. The CDR3 bases that were read are TGTGCCAGCTCACCCTTGCCTATTGGACAGGGGGGAAACACG.

As regards this clone: The read falls 3 residues short of the CDR3 end, and the missing part is taken from the germline J gene. The rearrangement uses TRBV2 and TRBJ2-5; 13 nucleotides match TRBD2. The trim removed 6 bases at V and 4 bases at J, leaving 8 bases unmatched. The CDR3 length is 16 residues. The germline CDR1 and CDR2 sequences are SNHLY and FYNNEI. Partial CDR3 DNA: TGTGCCAGCAGGCCCATTACTAGCGGGAGGGGAGAGACC. Its translation is CASRPITSGRGET. The full-length CDR3 reads as CASRPITSGRGETQYF.

As to this clone: Germline and junction disagree at one end, which may indicate a read error. The read stops 3 residues short of the end of the CDR3; the missing end is completed from the germline J gene. Other DNA sequences in this specimen translate into the identical CDR3. This chain uses TRBV2 with TRBJ1-5, with 8 bases identical to TRBD1. The CDR3 is 15 residues long. From germline, CDR1 is SNHLY and CDR2 FYNNEI. The sequenced CDR3 bases are TGTGCCAGCAGTGTTGGACAGGGTCGAAATCAACCC. It translates to CASSVGQGRNQP. The complete CDR3 reads CASSVGQGRNQPQHF.

In regard to this clone: The observed sequence ends 3 residues before the CDR3 terminus, with the missing tail filled in from the germline J gene. The chain has TRBV10-1 and TRBJ2-1; tentatively, D is TRBD1 (6 bases). From germline, CDR1 is WNHNN and CDR2 SYGVQD (reference sequence). The CDR3 has 15 amino acids. Trimming shortened V by 9 bases and J by 0 bases, and 15 bases separated the two germline ends. The CDR3: CARIVEGDSYNEQFF. CDR3 bases read: TGCGCCAGGATCGTAGAGGGGGACTCCTACAATGAG.

As for this clone: The read terminates 3 residues ahead of where the CDR3 ends, so the germline J gene completes it. The chain links TRBV2 to TRBJ1-1, with TRBD1 as a possible D gene (6 bases). CDR1 and CDR2 from the germline V gene are SNHLY and FYNNEI. V was trimmed by 6 bases and J by 6 bases, leaving 11 bases between them. The CDR3 sequence is 12 residues long. The CDR3 is CASSTGSAEAFF. The sequenced CDR3 bases are TGTGCCAGCAGCACAGGGTCGGCTGAA.

In the case of this clone: The CDR3 end falls 3 residues outside the read, so it is completed with the germline J gene. This chain links TRBV28 with TRBJ1-3; possibly TRBD1 for D (5 bases). This CDR3 comprises 14 residues. The germline CDR1 and CDR2 sequences are MDHEN and SYDVKM. The V end was cut by 7 bases, the J end by 2 bases, with 12 bases between. The CDR3 loop reads CASIPGSAGNTIYF. Incomplete CDR3 DNA: TGTGCCAGCATCCCAGGGAGCGCTGGAAACACC. Full variable domain (rest looked up from reference TRBV28 and TRBJ1-3): DVKVTQSSRYLVKRTGEKVFLECVQDMDHENMFWYRQDPGLGLRLIYFSYDVKMKEKGDIPEGYSVSREKKERFSLILESASTNQTSMYLCASIPGSAGNTIYFGEGSWLTVV.

For this clone: The CDR3 end is not reached by the read, which stops 3 residues before it; the germline J gene fills it in. The chain joins TRBV16 to TRBJ1-5, with unresolved D. V was trimmed by 7 bases and J by 4 bases, leaving 11 bases between them. This CDR3 has 13 amino acids. In germline, CDR1 is KGHSY, CDR2 FQNENV. CDR3 region: CASNEDRNQPQHF. CDR3 DNA, as far as it was read: TGTGCCAGCAACGAAGATCGGAATCAGCCC.

Worth noting for this clone: With the read ending 3 residues before the CDR3 end, the germline J gene is used to fill in that end. The chain employs TRBV2 and TRBJ2-1; 10 bases are shared with TRBD2. The CDR3 is 16 residues long. V trimming: 6 bases; J trimming: 0 bases; junction bases outside the gene matches: 5. Germline V gene lookup returns CDR1 SNHLY and CDR2 FYNNEI. The CDR3 DNA, read in part, is TGTGCCAGCAGCCCCGAGCGGGGGGGCTCCTACAATGAG. Translation: CASSPERGGSYNE. The entire CDR3 sequence reads CASSPERGGSYNEQFF.